This T cell receptor beta chain originates from a study of shared clonotypes between healthy human individuals (dated by TCRdb to the early 2020s). Study-level background: A couple of women and a few men aged 18 to 49 years were included in the cohort. For each donor, CD4 naive and CD4 memory were each run on three plates, CD8 naive on two plates, and CD8 memory on one plate. To estimate repertoire size and how much clonotype sharing occurs between individuals, the study deeply sequenced the blood TCR repertoires of five healthy adults. Different laboratories and diverse techniques were used to prepare libraries and sequence TCR repertoires, to increase sequencing depth and limit assay-specific biases. Per donor, leukapheresis produced somewhere between about 0.94 and 8.9 billion PBMCs. Here is what the overall study found, with its caveats: Naive subsets generally had larger estimated clonotype richness than memory subsets did. Even with the large sequencing depth, rarefaction of the sorted-subset datasets indicated that sequencing was incomplete. Higher generation probabilities were observed for clonotypes shared by all four sorted-subset donors than for non-shared clonotypes. When several donors were compared, the shared fraction of clonotypes was 5% to 6.5% for naive CD4, more than 3% for naive CD8, 2.3% for memory CD4, and less than 0.5% for memory CD8. Based on pairwise subsampling, the degree of clonotype sharing among donors was expected to be affected by sequencing depth. Only blood was sampled, and tissue TCR repertoires likely differ from those in blood. The genetic and exposure-history diversity represented was limited by the small number of donors.

For the CD8 naive samples, CD45RO-negative cells were positively selected for CCR7, yielding a CD45RA+CCR7+ population from which TemRA cells were excluded. The donors were healthy, HIV-negative adults who had no recently reported acute infections or vaccinations. Every donor was a Caucasian adult living in Nashville, Tennessee, USA. Blood was obtained by leukapheresis, after which PBMCs were separated by Ficoll-Histopaque density gradient centrifugation and cryopreserved in liquid nitrogen vapor phase. Analytical flow cytometry was used to check the purity and quantity of each magnetically sorted T cell population. Genomic DNA was isolated from each sorted fraction and quantified by UV absorbance on a Nanodrop 2000c. On this clone: Its recognized antigen is unknown. No per-base quality is available; no much larger clone lies one base away.

CDR1 and CDR2 are drawn from the germline V gene (reference sequence): LNHNV, YYDKDF. Including cysteine and phenylalanine, the CDR3 has 13 amino acids. Just CDR3 DNA is preserved here, 39 bases in frame from base 1. V drops 4 bases and J drops 3 bases, leaving 9 bases in between. Using the deep immunoSEQ assay, multiplex PCR amplified TCR CDR3 regions from genomic DNA. Extracted genomic DNA from each cell subset was distributed evenly across all wells of several immunoSEQ 96-well plates, and each plate was treated as a replicate. For sorted subsets, approximately 200 ng of genomic DNA, equivalent to 25,000 to 35,000 T cell genomes, went into each replicate PCR. Purified libraries were measured with a Qubit 3.0 fluorometer, size-checked on a Bioanalyzer 2100, and measured again with the KAPA Library Quantification kit. Every immunoSEQ 96-well plate was sequenced on a separate single-read 150-cycle Illumina NextSeq 550 flow cell. The authors processed their data as follows. The immunoSEQ output contained only junctional sequences without quality scores, so filtering could not match that applied to full-length reads. To assign V/J genes and CDR3, sequences were annotated against IMGT germline references using PyIR, a Python wrapper for IgBLAST v1.9. Reads were removed for weak V/J assignments (E-value above 1e-6), missing CDR3, stop codons, out-of-frame junctions, or ambiguous translated residues. V3J clonotypes were defined as sequences sharing an identical inferred V gene, J gene, and CDR3 amino acid sequence. To compute the percentage overlap between repertoires, the number of shared unique clonotypes was divided by the size of the smaller repertoire. Richness of each repertoire was evaluated using RTK rarefaction, the Chao1 estimator, and Recon v2.1 estimates of unobserved clonotypes. For all TCRbeta clonotypes obtained by the gDNA method from several donors, generation probabilities were computed with OLGA. TCRdb took this table from immuneACCESS and kept in-frame rearrangements with V and J called. Such tables lack part of the clones; where checked against another copy, unresolved V genes explain under half of the gap, and the rest is unexplained. Clone size and the V and J calls come from that table; the DNA yielded D and trimming. Present in this sample are roughly 2 million clones, about 95% of which were seen just once. 1% to 1.3% of the sample comes from the top ten.

The chain links TRBV15 with TRBJ1-2, and possibly TRBD1, on 5 matching bases. The sequence came from a young man in good health. Material: naive CD8+ T cells sorted from blood. This specimen's cell subset or site label, per the study, means: CD45RA+CCR7+. The base sequence is TGTGCCACCAGCAAAGGGGAACACTATGGCTACACCTTC. Its translation is CATSKGEHYGYTF.